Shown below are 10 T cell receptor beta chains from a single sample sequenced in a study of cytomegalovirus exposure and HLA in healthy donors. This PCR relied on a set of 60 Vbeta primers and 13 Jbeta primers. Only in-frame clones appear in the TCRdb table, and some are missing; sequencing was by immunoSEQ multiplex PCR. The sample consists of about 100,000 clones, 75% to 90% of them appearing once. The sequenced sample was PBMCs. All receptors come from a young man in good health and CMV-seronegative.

The CDR3 is CASSFVTGDTQYF. CDR3 nucleotides: TGTGCCAGCAGTTTCGTCACAGGGGATACGCAGTATTTT. This sequence joins TRBV27 and TRBJ2-3; D may be TRBD1 (6 bases). Germline V gene sequence: CDR1 MNHEY, CDR2 SMNVEV (reference sequence). The V gene lost 3 bases and the J gene lost 6 bases, with 10 bases spanning the gap. The length of the CDR3 is 13 residues.

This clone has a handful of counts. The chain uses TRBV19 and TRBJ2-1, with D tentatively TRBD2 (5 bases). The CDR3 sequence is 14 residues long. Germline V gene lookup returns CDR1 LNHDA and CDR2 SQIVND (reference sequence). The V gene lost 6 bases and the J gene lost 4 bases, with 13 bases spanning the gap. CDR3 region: CASSNPGEYNEQFF. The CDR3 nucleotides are TGTGCCAGTAGCAACCCCGGGGAGTACAATGAGCAGTTCTTC.

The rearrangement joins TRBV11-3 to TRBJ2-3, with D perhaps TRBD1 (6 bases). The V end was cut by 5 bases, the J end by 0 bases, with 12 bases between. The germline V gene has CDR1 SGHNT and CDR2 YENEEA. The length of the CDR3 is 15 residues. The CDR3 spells CASSQTGTSTDTQYF. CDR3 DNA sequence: TGTGCCAGCAGCCAGACAGGAACTAGCACAGATACGCAGTATTTT.

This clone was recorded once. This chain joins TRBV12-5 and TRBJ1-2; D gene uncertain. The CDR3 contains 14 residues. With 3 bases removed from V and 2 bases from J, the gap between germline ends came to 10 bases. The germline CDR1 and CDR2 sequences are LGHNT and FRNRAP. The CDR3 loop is CASGLNPPNYGYTF. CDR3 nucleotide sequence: TGTGCTAGTGGTTTAAATCCCCCGAACTATGGCTACACCTTC.

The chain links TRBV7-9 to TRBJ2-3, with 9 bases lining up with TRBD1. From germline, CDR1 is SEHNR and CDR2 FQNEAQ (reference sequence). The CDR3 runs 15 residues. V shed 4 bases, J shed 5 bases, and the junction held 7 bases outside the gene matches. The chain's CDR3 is CASSYRQGVKDTQYF. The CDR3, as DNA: TGTGCCAGCAGCTACCGACAGGGGGTAAAAGATACGCAGTATTTT.

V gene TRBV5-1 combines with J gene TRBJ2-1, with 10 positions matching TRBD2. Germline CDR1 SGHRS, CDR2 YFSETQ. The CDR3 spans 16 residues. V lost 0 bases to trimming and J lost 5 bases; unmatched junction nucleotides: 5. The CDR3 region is CASSLVWTSGHNEQFF. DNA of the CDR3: TGCGCCAGCAGCTTGGTGTGGACTAGCGGTCACAATGAGCAGTTCTTC.

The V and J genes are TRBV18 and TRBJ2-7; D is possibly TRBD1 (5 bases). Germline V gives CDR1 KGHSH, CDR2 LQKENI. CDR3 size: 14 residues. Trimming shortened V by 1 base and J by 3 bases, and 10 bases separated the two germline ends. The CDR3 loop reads CASSPQRQYYEQYF. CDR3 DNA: TGTGCCAGCTCACCACAGCGACAGTACTACGAGCAGTACTTC.

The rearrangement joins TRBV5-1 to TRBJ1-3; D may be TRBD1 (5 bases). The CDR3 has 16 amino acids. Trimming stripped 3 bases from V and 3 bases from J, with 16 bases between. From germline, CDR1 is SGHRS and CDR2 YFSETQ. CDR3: CASSSGAGIGGNTIYF. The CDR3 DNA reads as TGCGCCAGCAGCTCTGGGGCAGGGATCGGTGGAAACACCATATATTTT. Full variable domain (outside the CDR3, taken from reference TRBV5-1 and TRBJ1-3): KAGVTQTPRYLIKTRGQQVTLSCSPISGHRSVSWYQQTPGQGLQFLFEYFSETQRNKGNFPGRFSGRQFSNSRSEMNVSTLELGDSALYLCASSSGAGIGGNTIYFGEGSWLTVV.

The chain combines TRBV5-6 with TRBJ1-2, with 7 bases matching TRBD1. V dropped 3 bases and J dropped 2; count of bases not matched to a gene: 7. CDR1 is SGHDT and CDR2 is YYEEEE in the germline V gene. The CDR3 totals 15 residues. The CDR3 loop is CASSSRQGGNYGYTF. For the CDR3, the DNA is TGTGCCAGCAGCTCCCGTCAGGGGGGCAACTATGGCTACACCTTC.

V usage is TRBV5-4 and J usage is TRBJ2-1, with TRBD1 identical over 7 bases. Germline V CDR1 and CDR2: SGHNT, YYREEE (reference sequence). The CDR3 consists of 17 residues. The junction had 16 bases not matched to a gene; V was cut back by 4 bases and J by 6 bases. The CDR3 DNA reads TGTGCCAGCAGCCCCCCCAAATCCGGGACAGTAGTCAATGAGCAGTTCTTC. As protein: CASSPPKSGTVVNEQFF.